Each of the 25 T cell receptor beta chains below was sequenced from the same sample in a study of chemoradiotherapy in HPV16-positive cancers. Using immunoSEQ multiplex PCR, the repertoire was profiled, and TCRdb retains in-frame clones only, with some absent. The profile shows 9,500 to 13,000 clones, more than 70% of them singletons. Sample: tumor tissue, taken from a patient who underwent chemoradiotherapy. The origin of the receptors is a human donor with HPV-associated anogenital cancer.

The V call is TRBV7-9, the J call TRBJ2-3; D call uncertain. V was clipped by 5 bases and J by 0 bases, with 12 bases between them. The germline V gene has CDR1 SEHNR and CDR2 FQNEAQ (reference sequence). The CDR3 consists of 15 residues. This CDR3 reads CASSPSMSSTDTQYF. The CDR3 nucleotides are TGTGCCAGCAGCCCCTCTATGTCGAGCACAGATACGCAGTATTTT.

This clone occurred once. The chain carries TRBV5-1 and TRBJ2-2, with TRBD2 matching 10 bases. In germline, CDR1 is SGHRS, CDR2 YFSETQ. The CDR3 is made up of 18 amino acids. The ends lost 0 bases at V and 0 bases at J; junction bases unmatched: 5. In nucleotides, the CDR3 is TGCGCCAGCAGCTTGGCACTAGCGGGAAGATCGAACACCGGGGAGCTGTTTTTT. Translating gives CASSLALAGRSNTGELFF.

The chain recombines TRBV18 with TRBJ2-6, with D possibly TRBD2 on 6 matching bases. Germline V gene data show CDR1 as KGHSH and CDR2 as LQKENI. The CDR3 is 17 residues long. V lost 5 bases and J lost 2, with 16 bases in between. Written as DNA, the CDR3 is TGTGCCAGCTCAACGGGACTCGGGAGCCCTGGGGCCAACGTCCTGACTTTC. Translated, it gives CASSTGLGSPGANVLTF.

This rearrangement joins TRBV9 to TRBJ2-1; possibly TRBD1 for D (6 bases). The ends were cut back, 4 bases at V and 7 bases at J, with 15 bases in the middle. Germline CDR1 SGDLS, CDR2 YYNGEE. The CDR3 has 14 amino acids. The DNA for the CDR3 is TGTGCCAGCAGCCCCGGACAGAGGATGAATGAGCAGTTCTTC. This gives the protein CASSPGQRMNEQFF.

The chain is built from TRBV6-4 and TRBJ1-1; 8 nucleotides align to TRBD1. Germline V gene lookup returns CDR1 MRHNA and CDR2 SNTAGT. Trimming cost V 5 bases and J 1 base; bases outside gene matches: 3. The CDR3 extends over 14 amino acids. CDR3 nucleotide sequence: TGTGCCAGCAGTAAAGACAGGGGGAACACTGAAGCTTTCTTT. This codes for CASSKDRGNTEAFF.

The table lists this clone with a count of one. The chain couples TRBV29-1 to TRBJ2-1, with unresolved D. This CDR3 region has 12 residues. Germline CDR1 is SQVTM and CDR2 is ANQGSEA. Trimming removed 7 bases from V and 2 bases from J, with 9 bases in between. The CDR3 DNA follows: TGCAGCGCCACCGTTACCTACAATGAGCAGTTCTTC. Its protein product is CSATVTYNEQFF.

CDR3 sequence reads: CASSWAGESSYEQYF. The CDR3, as DNA: TGTGCCAGCAGTTGGGCGGGGGAGAGCTCCTACGAGCAGTACTTC. The chain joins TRBV6-1 to TRBJ2-7, with TRBD2 matching 7 bases. V shed 5 bases and J 0 bases; nucleotides not matched to a gene: 7. Per the germline V gene, CDR1 is MNHNS and CDR2 is SASEGT. The CDR3 is 15 residues long.

J is TRBJ2-3 and V is TRBV28; TRBD1 aligns across 7 bases. The CDR3 extends over 14 amino acids. Germline values: CDR1 MDHEN, CDR2 SYDVKM. Trimming at V came to 6 bases and at J to 4 bases, leaving 7 bases not matched to a gene. In DNA form, the CDR3 reads TGTGCCAGCAGCCCACTAGGGGGCGCAGATACGCAGTATTTT. As protein: CASSPLGGADTQYF.

The chain uses TRBV4-1 and TRBJ2-3, with D hard to call. Trimming left V 1 base short and J 2 bases short, with 7 bases between. The CDR3 length is 14 residues. Germline V CDR1 and CDR2: MGHRA, YSYEKL. CDR3 in amino acids: CASSQGVVTDTQYF. The CDR3 nucleotides read TGCGCCAGCAGCCAAGGCGTGGTCACAGATACGCAGTATTTT.

The V call is TRBV7-6, the J call TRBJ2-6, with D tentatively TRBD2 (6 bases). CDR1 and CDR2 (germline): SGHVS, FNYEAQ. The CDR3 length is 15 residues. Trimming cost V 1 base and J 3 bases, with 7 bases left between them. CDR3 sequence reads: CASSLGRDGANVLTF. In DNA form, the CDR3 reads TGTGCCAGCAGCTTAGGGCGGGATGGGGCCAACGTCCTGACTTTC. Full variable domain (rest looked up from reference TRBV7-6 and TRBJ2-6): GAGVSQSPRYKVTKRGQDVALRCDPISGHVSLYWYRQALGQGPEFLTYFNYEAQQDKSGLPNDRFSAERPEGSISTLTIQRTEQRDSAMYRCASSLGRDGANVLTFGAGSRLTVL.

V is TRBV4-2 and J is TRBJ2-6; D unresolved. The CDR3 contains 15 residues. The germline V and J ends were trimmed by 5 bases and 2 bases, with 10 bases remaining between them. CDR1 and CDR2 (germline): LGHNA, YNFKEQ. CDR3 nucleotides: TGTGCCAGCAGCTCCGCGATGACTGGGGCCAACGTCCTGACTTTC. The encoded protein is CASSSAMTGANVLTF.

The gene calls are TRBV19 and TRBJ2-7; perhaps TRBD1 as D (6 bases). From germline, CDR1 is LNHDA and CDR2 SQIVND (reference sequence). Trimming pared 2 bases from V and 4 bases from J, leaving 12 bases between. CDR3 length: 14 amino acids. The CDR3 DNA is TGTGCCAGTAGTATACTGGGGGCAAGGTACGAGCAGTACTTC. Its translation: CASSILGARYEQYF.

The chain links TRBV4-1 to TRBJ2-3, with 8 bases matching TRBD2. Germline loops: CDR1 MGHRA, CDR2 YSYEKL. The CDR3 is made up of 18 amino acids. Trimming at V came to 0 bases and at J to 0 bases, leaving 8 bases not matched to a gene. CDR3 sequence reads: CASSQELGSSGSTDTQYF. The CDR3 bases are TGCGCCAGCAGCCAAGAACTGGGTTCTAGCGGGAGCACAGATACGCAGTATTTT.

The chain links TRBV11-3 to TRBJ2-7; D unclear. CDR3 length: 13 residues. V was trimmed by 1 base and J by 0 bases, leaving 4 bases between them. CDR1 is SGHNT, CDR2 YENEEA, per germline. DNA of the CDR3: TGTGCCAGCAGCTTAGCGTTCTCCTACGAGCAGTACTTC. Protein sequence: CASSLAFSYEQYF.

The V and J genes are TRBV14 and TRBJ1-1; tentative D call: TRBD1 (6 bases). V was trimmed by 4 bases and J by 4 bases, leaving 10 bases between them. The CDR3 sequence is 13 residues long. Germline V gene sequence: CDR1 SGHDN, CDR2 FVKESK. Written as DNA, the CDR3 is TGTGCCAGCAGCCTTTGGGGGGCCACTGAAGCTTTCTTT. This encodes CASSLWGATEAFF.

The V and J genes are TRBV5-6 and TRBJ2-5, with D possibly TRBD2 on 6 matching bases. Trimming left V 3 bases short and J 7 bases short, with 25 bases between. The CDR3 length is 17 residues. CDR1 SGHDT and CDR2 YYEEEE come from the germline V gene. The CDR3 sequence is CASSSLPRGQRVATQYF. The CDR3 DNA follows: TGTGCCAGCAGCTCCTTACCTCGAGGGCAGCGGGTAGCGACCCAGTACTTC.

The genes are TRBV7-8 and TRBJ2-7; D unresolved. Germline CDR1 SGHVS, CDR2 FQNEAQ. The CDR3 loop spans 14 amino acids. Trimming left V 1 base short and J 3 bases short, with 10 bases between. CDR3 DNA sequence: TGTGCCAGCAGCTTAGGAGGCCGATACTACGAGCAGTACTTC. Its protein product is CASSLGGRYYEQYF.

J is TRBJ1-2 and V is TRBV7-9; 9 nucleotides agree with TRBD1. Trimming took 6 bases from V and 8 from J; bases not matched to a gene: 7. The germline gives CDR1 SEHNR, CDR2 FQNEAQ (reference sequence). This CDR3 has 13 amino acids. CDR3 bases: TGTGCCAGCAGTCTACAGGGGGCACGGGGCTACACCTTC. Protein: CASSLQGARGYTF. Full variable domain (rest looked up from reference TRBV7-9 and TRBJ1-2): DTGVSQNPRHKITKRGQNVTFRCDPISEHNRLYWYRQTLGQGPEFLTYFQNEAQLEKSRLLSDRFSAERPKGSFSTLEIQRTEQGDSAMYLCASSLQGARGYTFGSGTRLTVV.

This clone was detected a few times. This chain joins TRBV5-6 and TRBJ1-2; no clear D. This CDR3 comprises 13 residues. The germline CDR1 and CDR2 sequences are SGHDT and YYEEEE. V lost 0 bases to trimming and J lost 6 bases, with 9 bases between them. Here the CDR3 DNA reads TGTGCCAGCAGCTTGGTGTCTTGGGATGGCTACACCTTC. This gives the protein CASSLVSWDGYTF.

The J gene is TRBJ1-2, the V gene TRBV5-4, with TRBD1 identical over 11 bases. This CDR3 is 16 amino acids long. Germline V gives CDR1 SGHNT, CDR2 YYREEE (reference sequence). Trimming at V came to 0 bases and at J to 6 bases, leaving 7 bases not matched to a gene. The CDR3 DNA sequence: TGTGCCAGCAGCTTGGGGGCGGACAGGGGGCGCAATGGCTACACCTTC. Its protein product is CASSLGADRGRNGYTF.

V is TRBV2 and J is TRBJ2-5, with TRBD1 matching over 9 bases. Germline lookup yields CDR1 SNHLY and CDR2 FYNNEI. J was trimmed by 2 bases and V by 6 bases; bases with no gene match: 7. The CDR3 spans 15 residues. CDR3 protein: CASRGDRVDQETQYF. The CDR3 DNA follows: TGTGCCAGCAGAGGGGACAGGGTAGATCAAGAGACCCAGTACTTC.

The chain employs TRBV7-8 and TRBJ2-7; perhaps TRBD2 as D (6 bases). CDR1 SGHVS and CDR2 FQNEAQ come from the germline V gene. V shed 5 bases and J shed 4 bases, with 18 bases lying between them. The CDR3 covers 15 residues. The CDR3: CASSKSRLDGYEQYF. CDR3 coding DNA: TGTGCCAGCAGCAAGTCCAGACTAGACGGGTACGAGCAGTACTTC. Supplemented by reference TRBV7-8 and TRBJ2-7, the full variable domain reads GAGVSQSPRYKVAKRGQDVALRCDPISGHVSLFWYQQALGQGPEFLTYFQNEAQLDKSGLPSDRFFAERPEGSVSTLKIQRTQQEDSAVYLCASSKSRLDGYEQYFGPGTRLTVT.

V usage is TRBV6-1 and J usage is TRBJ2-2; 10 bases map to TRBD1. In germline, CDR1 is MNHNS, CDR2 SASEGT. The CDR3 covers 15 residues. V shed 4 bases, J shed 4 bases, and the junction held 3 bases outside the gene matches. CDR3 residues: CASSGRTGGTGELFF. CDR3 nucleotide sequence: TGTGCCAGCAGTGGCCGGACAGGGGGCACCGGGGAGCTGTTTTTT.

The genes are TRBV29-1 and TRBJ1-5; no reliable D call. This CDR3 has 12 residues. The germline CDR1 and CDR2 sequences are SQVTM and ANQGSEA. V was trimmed by 4 bases and J by 2 bases, leaving 6 bases between them. The CDR3 bases are TGCAGCGTTGCCGAGGGCAATCAGCCCCAGCATTTT. Residues: CSVAEGNQPQHF.

This clone was detected once. The chain recombines TRBV4-2 with TRBJ1-6; D is unclear. Looked up from germline, CDR1 is LGHNA and CDR2 is YNFKEQ. The length of the CDR3 is 16 residues. V was cut by 1 base and J by 10 bases, with 17 bases left in between. The CDR3 is CASSQAHRGSYSPLHF. CDR3 coding DNA: TGTGCCAGCAGCCAAGCCCACAGAGGGTCGTACTCACCCCTCCACTTT.